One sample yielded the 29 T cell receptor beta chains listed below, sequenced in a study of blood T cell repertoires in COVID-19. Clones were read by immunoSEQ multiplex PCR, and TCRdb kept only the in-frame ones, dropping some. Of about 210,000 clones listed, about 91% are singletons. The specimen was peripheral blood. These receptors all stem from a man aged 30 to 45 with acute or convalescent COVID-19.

The CDR3 bases are TGCGCCAGCAGCTTAGGGACAGGGGGCCGGGATGAGCAGTTCTTC. Residues: CASSLGTGGRDEQFF. This chain links TRBV5-1 with TRBJ2-1, with TRBD1 identical over 12 bases. From germline, CDR1 is SGHRS and CDR2 YFSETQ. Germline trimming cut 2 bases from V and 8 bases from J; bases unmatched to any gene: 5. The CDR3 runs 15 residues.

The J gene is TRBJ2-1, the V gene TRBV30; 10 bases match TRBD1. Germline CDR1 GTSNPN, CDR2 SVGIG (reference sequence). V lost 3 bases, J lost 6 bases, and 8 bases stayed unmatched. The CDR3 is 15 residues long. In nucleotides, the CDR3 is TGTGCCTGGAGCCCTCCGGGACAGGGGATCAATGAGCAGTTCTTC. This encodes CAWSPPGQGINEQFF.

The CDR3 coding sequence is TGTGCCAGCAGTTACTCGGGCAGGGGTAATAATTCACCCCTCCACTTT. It translates to CASSYSGRGNNSPLHF. The V and J genes are TRBV6-5 and TRBJ1-6; tentatively, D is TRBD1 (6 bases). The CDR3 totals 16 residues. Germline values: CDR1 MNHEY, CDR2 SVGAGI. The V end lost 0 bases, the J end lost 5 bases, and 11 bases lay between the germline ends.

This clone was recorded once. CDR3 DNA: TGTGCCAGCAGTGAGACTAGCGGGAGTTGGACAGATACGCAGTATTTT. Protein: CASSETSGSWTDTQYF. The V call is TRBV2, the J call TRBJ2-3; 12 positions agree with TRBD2. J gave up 3 bases and V 3 bases, and 4 bases lay outside the gene matches. This CDR3 region has 16 residues. Germline V gene lookup returns CDR1 SNHLY and CDR2 FYNNEI.

CDR3 amino acids: CASSQERSYPEQYF. The DNA for the CDR3 is TGTGCCAGCAGCCAAGAGAGGTCCTACCCCGAGCAGTACTTC. The chain uses TRBV4-2 and TRBJ2-7; no clear D. CDR1 is LGHNA, CDR2 YNFKEQ, per germline. The V and J ends lost 0 bases and 6 bases respectively, with 12 bases between them. This CDR3 is built from 14 residues.

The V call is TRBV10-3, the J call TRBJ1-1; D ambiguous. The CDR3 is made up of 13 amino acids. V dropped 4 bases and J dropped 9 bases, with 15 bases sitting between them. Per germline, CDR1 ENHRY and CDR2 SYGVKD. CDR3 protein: CAISVQPLEQAFF. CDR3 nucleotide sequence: TGTGCCATCAGTGTGCAGCCGTTGGAGCAAGCTTTCTTT.

CDR3 amino acids: CASRGQLSTDTQYF. In DNA form, the CDR3 reads TGCGCCAGCAGAGGACAGCTTAGCACAGATACGCAGTATTTT. V usage is TRBV10-1 and J usage is TRBJ2-3; tentatively, D is TRBD1 (6 bases). V gave up 6 bases and J gave up 0 bases, with 10 bases separating them. Per the germline V gene, CDR1 is WNHNN and CDR2 is SYGVQD (reference sequence). The CDR3 sequence is 14 residues long.

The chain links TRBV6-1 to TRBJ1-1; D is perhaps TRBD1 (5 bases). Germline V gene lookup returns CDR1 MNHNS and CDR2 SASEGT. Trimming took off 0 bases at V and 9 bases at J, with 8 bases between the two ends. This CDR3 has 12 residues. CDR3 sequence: CASSEAGTKAFF. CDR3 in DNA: TGTGCCAGCAGTGAAGCCGGGACTAAAGCTTTCTTT.

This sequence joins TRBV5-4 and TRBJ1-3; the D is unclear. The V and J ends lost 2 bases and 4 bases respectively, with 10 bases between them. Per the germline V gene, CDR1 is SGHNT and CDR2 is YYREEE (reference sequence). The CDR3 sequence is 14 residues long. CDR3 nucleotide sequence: TGTGCCAGCAGCTTTGCAGGCAGGGGAAACACCATATATTTT. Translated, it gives CASSFAGRGNTIYF.

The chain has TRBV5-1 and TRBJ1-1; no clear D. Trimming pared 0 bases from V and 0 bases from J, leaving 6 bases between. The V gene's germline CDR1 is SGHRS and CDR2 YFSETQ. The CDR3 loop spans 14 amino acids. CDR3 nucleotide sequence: TGCGCCAGCAGCTTGGAGGCGGTGAACACTGAAGCTTTCTTT. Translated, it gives CASSLEAVNTEAFF.

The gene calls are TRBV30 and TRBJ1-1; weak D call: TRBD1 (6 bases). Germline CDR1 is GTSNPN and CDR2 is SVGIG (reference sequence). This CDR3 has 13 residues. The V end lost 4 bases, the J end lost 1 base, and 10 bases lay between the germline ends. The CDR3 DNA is TGTGCCTGGATCAGGGGCCGGAACACTGAAGCTTTCTTT. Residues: CAWIRGRNTEAFF.

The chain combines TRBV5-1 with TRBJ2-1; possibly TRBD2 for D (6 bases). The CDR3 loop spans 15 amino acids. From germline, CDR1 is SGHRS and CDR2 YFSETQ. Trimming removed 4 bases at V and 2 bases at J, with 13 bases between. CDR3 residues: CASSLGTAAYNEQFF. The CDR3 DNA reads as TGCGCCAGCAGCCTAGGGACTGCAGCCTACAATGAGCAGTTCTTC. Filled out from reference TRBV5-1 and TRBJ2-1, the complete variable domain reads KAGVTQTPRYLIKTRGQQVTLSCSPISGHRSVSWYQQTPGQGLQFLFEYFSETQRNKGNFPGRFSGRQFSNSRSEMNVSTLELGDSALYLCASSLGTAAYNEQFFGPGTRLTVL.

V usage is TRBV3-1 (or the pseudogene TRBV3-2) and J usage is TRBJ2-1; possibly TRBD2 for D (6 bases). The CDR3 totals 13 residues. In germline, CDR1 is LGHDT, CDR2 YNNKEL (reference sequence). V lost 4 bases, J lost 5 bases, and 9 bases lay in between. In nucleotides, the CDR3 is TGTGCCAGCAGCCTTAGCGGCCACAATGAGCAGTTCTTC. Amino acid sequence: CASSLSGHNEQFF.

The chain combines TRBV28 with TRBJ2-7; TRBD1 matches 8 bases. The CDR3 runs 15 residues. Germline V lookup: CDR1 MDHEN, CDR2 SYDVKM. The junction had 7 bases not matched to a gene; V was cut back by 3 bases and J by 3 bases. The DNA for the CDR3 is TGTGCCAGCAGTTTGGTCAGGGGGCGCATCTACGAGCAGTACTTC. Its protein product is CASSLVRGRIYEQYF.

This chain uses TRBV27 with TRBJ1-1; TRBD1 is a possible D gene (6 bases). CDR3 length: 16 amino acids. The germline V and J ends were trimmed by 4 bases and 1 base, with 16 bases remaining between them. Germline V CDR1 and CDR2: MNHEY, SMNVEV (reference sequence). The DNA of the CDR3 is TGTGCCAGCAGTTCCCGTATGGGACACGAGAACACTGAAGCTTTCTTT. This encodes CASSSRMGHENTEAFF.

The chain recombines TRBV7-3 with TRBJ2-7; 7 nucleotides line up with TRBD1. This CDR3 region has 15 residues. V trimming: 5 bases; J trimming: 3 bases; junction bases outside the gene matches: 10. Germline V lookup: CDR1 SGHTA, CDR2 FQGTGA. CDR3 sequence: CASSPFGTAYYEQYF. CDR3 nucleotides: TGTGCCAGCAGCCCATTTGGGACAGCCTACTACGAGCAGTACTTC.

This chain's CDR3 is CASSFDRDPQPQHF. CDR3 sequence (DNA): TGTGCCAGTAGTTTCGACAGGGACCCTCAGCCCCAGCATTTT. The chain carries TRBV19 and TRBJ1-5, with 7 bases fitting TRBD1. The CDR3 length is 14 residues. J gave up 6 bases and V 5 bases, and 7 bases lay outside the gene matches. CDR1 is LNHDA and CDR2 is SQIVND in the germline V gene (reference sequence).

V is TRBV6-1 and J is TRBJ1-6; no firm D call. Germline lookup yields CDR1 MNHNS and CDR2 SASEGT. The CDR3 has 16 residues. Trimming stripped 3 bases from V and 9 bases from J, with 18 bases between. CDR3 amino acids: CASSDYGQVLISPLHF. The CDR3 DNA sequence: TGTGCCAGCAGTGATTATGGGCAGGTTTTAATTTCACCCCTCCACTTT.

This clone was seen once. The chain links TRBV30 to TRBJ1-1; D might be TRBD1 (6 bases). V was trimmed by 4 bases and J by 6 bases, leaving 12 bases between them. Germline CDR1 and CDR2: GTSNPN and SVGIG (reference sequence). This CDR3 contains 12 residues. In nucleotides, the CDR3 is TGTGCCTGGACAGGGGTTTCTCCTGAAGCTTTCTTT. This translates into CAWTGVSPEAFF.

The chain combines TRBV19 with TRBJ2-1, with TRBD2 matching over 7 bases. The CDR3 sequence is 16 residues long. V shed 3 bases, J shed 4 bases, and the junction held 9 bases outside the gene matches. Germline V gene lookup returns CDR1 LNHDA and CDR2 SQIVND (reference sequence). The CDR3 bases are TGTGCCAGTAGTATTTATCACGCGGGAGCTTACAATGAGCAGTTCTTC. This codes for CASSIYHAGAYNEQFF.

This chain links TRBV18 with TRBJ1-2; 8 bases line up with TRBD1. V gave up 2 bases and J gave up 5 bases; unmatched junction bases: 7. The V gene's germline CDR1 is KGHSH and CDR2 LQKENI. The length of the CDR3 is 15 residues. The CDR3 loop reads CASSPTGGFQYGYTF. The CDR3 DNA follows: TGTGCCAGCTCACCAACAGGGGGATTTCAATATGGCTACACCTTC.

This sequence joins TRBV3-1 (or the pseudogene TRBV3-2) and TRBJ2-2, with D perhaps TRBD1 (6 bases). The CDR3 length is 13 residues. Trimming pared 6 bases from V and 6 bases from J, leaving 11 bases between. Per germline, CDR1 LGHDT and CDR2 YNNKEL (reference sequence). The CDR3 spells CASSLKGAGELFF. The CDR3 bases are TGTGCCAGCAGTCTTAAGGGGGCCGGGGAGCTGTTTTTT.

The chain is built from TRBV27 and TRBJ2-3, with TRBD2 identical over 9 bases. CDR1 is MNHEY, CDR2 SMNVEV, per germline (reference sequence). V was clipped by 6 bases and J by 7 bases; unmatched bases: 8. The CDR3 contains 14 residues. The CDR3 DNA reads TGTGCCAGCAGGCTTAGCGGGGGCCCAAATACGCAGTATTTT. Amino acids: CASRLSGGPNTQYF.

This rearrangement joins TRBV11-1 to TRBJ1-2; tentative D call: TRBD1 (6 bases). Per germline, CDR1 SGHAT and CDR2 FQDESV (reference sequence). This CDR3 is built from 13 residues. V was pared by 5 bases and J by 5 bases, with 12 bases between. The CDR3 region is CASSRRQEYGYTF. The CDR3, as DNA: TGTGCCAGCAGCCGCCGACAGGAGTATGGCTACACCTTC.

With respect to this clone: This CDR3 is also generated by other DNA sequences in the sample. For the CDR3, the DNA is TGTGCCAGCAGCTCAGGGACTAGCGGGGGATACAATGAGCAGTTCTTC. Translating gives CASSSGTSGGYNEQFF. The chain employs TRBV11-3 and TRBJ2-1, with 14 bases lining up with TRBD2. The CDR3 has 16 residues. Germline V gene sequence: CDR1 SGHNT, CDR2 YENEEA. The V segment lost 4 bases and the J segment 4 bases; nucleotides outside the gene matches: 3.

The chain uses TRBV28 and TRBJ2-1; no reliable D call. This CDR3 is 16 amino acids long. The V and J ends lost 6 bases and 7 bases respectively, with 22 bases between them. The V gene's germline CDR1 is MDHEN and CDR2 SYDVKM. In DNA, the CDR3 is TGTGCCAGCAGCCAAATGGCGGTAGGAAGGTATAATGAGCAGTTCTTC. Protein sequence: CASSQMAVGRYNEQFF.

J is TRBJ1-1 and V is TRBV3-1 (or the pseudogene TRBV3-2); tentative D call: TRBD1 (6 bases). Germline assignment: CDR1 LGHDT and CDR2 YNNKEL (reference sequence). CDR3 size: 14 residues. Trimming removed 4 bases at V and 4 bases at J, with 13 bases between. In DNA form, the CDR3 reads TGTGCCAGCAGCCGCCTTCAAGGGGGCACTGAAGCTTTCTTT. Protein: CASSRLQGGTEAFF.

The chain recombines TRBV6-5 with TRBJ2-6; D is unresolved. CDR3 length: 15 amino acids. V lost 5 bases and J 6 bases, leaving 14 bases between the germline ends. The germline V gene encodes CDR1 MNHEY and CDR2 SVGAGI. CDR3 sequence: CASSPQRKMANVLTF. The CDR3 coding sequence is TGTGCCAGCAGTCCTCAGCGTAAAATGGCCAACGTCCTGACTTTC.

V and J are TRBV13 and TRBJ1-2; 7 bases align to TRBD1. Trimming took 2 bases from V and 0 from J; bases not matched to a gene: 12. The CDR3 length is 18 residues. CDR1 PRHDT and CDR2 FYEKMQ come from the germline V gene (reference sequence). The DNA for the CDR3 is TGTGCCAGCAGCTTAAACCAAGGCAGGGGGTGGTCTAACTATGGCTACACCTTC. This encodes CASSLNQGRGWSNYGYTF.